These 16 T cell receptor beta chains share one sample of origin, sequenced in a study of cytomegalovirus exposure and HLA in healthy donors. The PCR was carried out with 60 Vbeta primers and 13 Jbeta primers. Some clones are missing from TCRdb's copy, which holds only in-frame ones; the method was immunoSEQ multiplex PCR. The data show some 180,000 clones, approximately 79% seen once. The source material was PBMCs. The receptors originated from a woman in her 30s in good health and CMV-seropositive.

This clone has just one count. The chain recombines TRBV7-9 with TRBJ2-7; 7 nucleotides align to TRBD1. J lost 3 bases, V lost 3 bases, and 20 bases had no gene match. The CDR3 runs to 19 residues. The germline CDR1 and CDR2 sequences are SEHNR and FQNEAQ (reference sequence). Here the CDR3 reads CASSFSTGPQSHPYYEQYF. The CDR3 bases are TGTGCCAGCAGCTTCTCGACAGGGCCCCAATCCCACCCTTACTACGAGCAGTACTTC.

The chain combines TRBV10-1 with TRBJ2-4; 11 bases fit TRBD2. Germline trimming cut 2 bases from V and 10 bases from J; bases unmatched to any gene: 4. CDR1 and CDR2 from the germline V gene are WNHNN and SYGVQD (reference sequence). The CDR3 has 14 residues. CDR3 residues: CASSEVAGGRIQYF. CDR3 sequence (DNA): TGCGCCAGCAGTGAGGTAGCGGGGGGGCGGATTCAGTACTTC.

The chain carries TRBV6-6 and TRBJ2-3; possibly TRBD2 for D (7 bases). The germline gives CDR1 MNHNY, CDR2 SVGAGI (reference sequence). CDR3 length: 14 residues. Trimming pared 6 bases from V and 2 bases from J, leaving 12 bases between. The CDR3, as DNA: TGTGCCAGCAGATTAGGGGGGGTCACAGATACGCAGTATTTT. It is translated as CASRLGGVTDTQYF.

The chain carries TRBV4-3 and TRBJ1-1, with a possible D match to TRBD1 (6 bases). Trimming took 0 bases from V and 5 from J, leaving 13 bases between them. The CDR3 extends over 15 amino acids. Per the germline V gene, CDR1 is LGHNA and CDR2 is YSLEER. The CDR3 DNA reads as TGCGCCAGCAGCCAAGATCATCGAGGGGGTACTGAAGCTTTCTTT. It yields the protein CASSQDHRGGTEAFF.

The sample holds one count of this clone. The chain uses TRBV6-5 and TRBJ2-7; unclear D gene. The CDR3 is 14 amino acids. Trimming cost V 5 bases and J 4 bases, with 15 bases left between them. The germline V gene encodes CDR1 MNHEY and CDR2 SVGAGI. The CDR3 sequence: CASSPRRLVYEQYF. Written as DNA, the CDR3 is TGTGCCAGCAGTCCGCGCCGGCTAGTATACGAGCAGTACTTC.

CDR3: CASSPRDTINTEAFF. The DNA of the CDR3 is TGTGCCAGCTCACCTCGGGACACGATTAACACTGAAGCTTTCTTT. The chain couples TRBV18 to TRBJ1-1, with D tentatively TRBD1 (6 bases). Germline V gives CDR1 KGHSH, CDR2 LQKENI. The CDR3 length is 15 residues. V was shortened by 3 bases and J by 2 bases, with 13 bases between the two germline ends. The variable domain in full, with the rest retrieved from reference TRBV18 and TRBJ1-1, is NAGVMQNPRHLVRRRGQEARLRCSPMKGHSHVYWYRQLPEEGLKFMVYLQKENIIDESGMPKERFSAEFPKEGPSILRIQQVVRGDSAAYFCASSPRDTINTEAFFGQGTRLTVV.

The chain employs TRBV7-6 and TRBJ1-4; 10 bases map to TRBD1. CDR3 length: 16 residues. V trimming: 5 bases; J trimming: 3 bases; junction bases outside the gene matches: 6. Per the germline V gene, CDR1 is SGHVS and CDR2 is FNYEAQ. The CDR3 reads CASSPRQGAANEKLFF. The CDR3 DNA follows: TGTGCCAGCAGCCCCCGACAGGGGGCAGCTAATGAAAAACTGTTTTTT.

In nucleotides, the CDR3 is TGTGCCAGCAGCTCAGACAACCCTGTCGTCACAGATACGCAGTATTTT. Encoded protein: CASSSDNPVVTDTQYF. This chain links TRBV5-4 with TRBJ2-3, with D unresolved. Trimming removed 3 bases from V and 2 bases from J, with 16 bases in between. Germline V gives CDR1 SGHNT, CDR2 YYREEE (reference sequence). The CDR3 extends over 16 amino acids.

V is TRBV6-6 and J is TRBJ2-5, with 12 bases that match TRBD1. Germline trimming cut 6 bases from V and 4 bases from J; bases unmatched to any gene: 6. The CDR3 has 15 amino acids. The V gene's germline CDR1 is MNHNY and CDR2 SVGAGI (reference sequence). The DNA of the CDR3 is TGTGCCAGCAGGGACGGGACAGGGGGCCGAGAGACCCAGTACTTC. Encoded protein: CASRDGTGGRETQYF.

The V call is TRBV7-8, the J call TRBJ2-6; no definite D call. Germline values: CDR1 SGHVS, CDR2 FQNEAQ. Trimming shortened V by 5 bases and J by 4 bases, and 21 bases separated the two germline ends. The CDR3 spans 18 residues. The CDR3 spells CASSLTRQDQSGANVLTF. The DNA for the CDR3 is TGTGCCAGCAGCCTGACAAGGCAAGACCAATCCGGGGCCAACGTCCTGACTTTC.

This clone was seen more than once but under ten times. The CDR3 region is CASSSRRRSQDTEAFF. As DNA, the CDR3 is TGTGCCAGTAGTAGCCGAAGGCGCAGTCAGGACACTGAAGCTTTCTTT. V gene TRBV19 combines with J gene TRBJ1-1; unclear D gene. V lost 4 bases to trimming and J lost 3 bases, with 18 bases between them. The CDR3 spans 16 residues. Germline V gene data show CDR1 as LNHDA and CDR2 as SQIVND (reference sequence).

For this clone: This same CDR3 is encoded by further DNA sequences in the sample. The V call is TRBV2, the J call TRBJ1-1, with TRBD1 matching over 8 bases. V lost 6 bases and J lost 6; bases outside the gene matches: 6. The CDR3 covers 13 residues. Germline V gene lookup returns CDR1 SNHLY and CDR2 FYNNEI. In nucleotides, the CDR3 is TGTGCCAGCAGCGAGACAGGGGCTTCTGAAGCTTTCTTT. Protein sequence: CASSETGASEAFF.

The J gene is TRBJ2-7, the V gene TRBV6-1; D might be TRBD2 (5 bases). CDR3 length equals 13 residues. Germline CDR1 and CDR2: MNHNS and SASEGT. The ends were cut back, 7 bases at V and 3 bases at J, with 13 bases in the middle. The CDR3 DNA reads as TGTGCCAGCAAGAGGACTGCCCACTACGAGCAGTACTTC. Translation gives CASKRTAHYEQYF.

V and J are TRBV4-2 and TRBJ2-2; tentatively, D is TRBD1 (6 bases). The CDR3 has 15 residues. V was shortened by 1 base and J by 1 base, with 7 bases between the two germline ends. From germline, CDR1 is LGHNA and CDR2 YNFKEQ. The CDR3 here is CASSQATGNTGELFF. The CDR3 DNA follows: TGTGCCAGCAGCCAAGCGACAGGGAACACCGGGGAGCTGTTTTTT.

J is TRBJ1-1 and V is TRBV5-5, with a tentative D call TRBD1 (5 bases). Germline V gene sequence: CDR1 SGHKS, CDR2 YYEKEE (reference sequence). Trimming cost V 0 bases and J 4 bases, with 13 bases left between them. The CDR3 is 15 amino acids. The CDR3, as DNA: TGTGCCAGCAGCTTGGTTTACGGGGGAGGCACTGAAGCTTTCTTT. It encodes CASSLVYGGGTEAFF. Full variable domain (missing parts from reference TRBV5-5 and TRBJ1-1): DAGVTQSPTHLIKTRGQQVTLRCSPISGHKSVSWYQQVLGQGPQFIFQYYEKEERGRGNFPDRFSARQFPNYSSELNVNALLLGDSALYLCASSLVYGGGTEAFFGQGTRLTVV.

This clone was seen a single time. The gene calls are TRBV30 and TRBJ1-1, with 10 bases fitting TRBD1. Germline lookup yields CDR1 GTSNPN and CDR2 SVGIG (reference sequence). CDR3 length equals 16 residues. With V trimmed by 0 bases and J by 1 base, 5 bases remained unmatched. For the CDR3, the DNA is TGTGCCTGGAGTGTACCCCGGACAGGGGGGAACACTGAAGCTTTCTTT. Its translation is CAWSVPRTGGNTEAFF.